A single T cell receptor (beta chain) is shown here with its context. CDR3 length equals 14 residues. Germline V CDR1 and CDR2: SGDLS, YYNGEE. Trimming shortened V by 1 base and J by 0 bases, and 7 bases separated the two germline ends. Using immunoSEQ multiplex PCR, the repertoire was profiled, and TCRdb retains in-frame clones only, with some absent. The sample records about 100,000 clones, around 93% being singletons. This entry belongs to a study of technical replicates of blood from a handful of donors. Sample: T cells isolated from PBMCs. V and J are TRBV9 and TRBJ1-1; D may be TRBD1 (6 bases). This sequence was found in a human donor in good health. CDR3 nucleotide sequence: TGTGCCAGCAGCGTAACAGGGATGAACACTGAAGCTTTCTTT. This translates into CASSVTGMNTEAFF.